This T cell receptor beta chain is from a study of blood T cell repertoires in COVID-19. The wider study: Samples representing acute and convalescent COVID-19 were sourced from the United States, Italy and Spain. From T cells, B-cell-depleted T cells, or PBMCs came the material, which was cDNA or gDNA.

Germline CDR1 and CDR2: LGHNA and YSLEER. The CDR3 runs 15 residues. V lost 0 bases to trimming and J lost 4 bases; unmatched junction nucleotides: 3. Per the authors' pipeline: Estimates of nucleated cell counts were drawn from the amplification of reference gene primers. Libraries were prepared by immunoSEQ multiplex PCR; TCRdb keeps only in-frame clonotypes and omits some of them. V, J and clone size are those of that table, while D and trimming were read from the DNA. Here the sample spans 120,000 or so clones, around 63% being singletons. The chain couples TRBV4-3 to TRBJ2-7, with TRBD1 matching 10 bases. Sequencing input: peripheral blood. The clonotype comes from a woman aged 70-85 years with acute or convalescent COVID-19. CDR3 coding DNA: TGCGCCAGCAGCCAAGATTGGGGACAGGGGTACGAGCAGTACTTC. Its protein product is CASSQDWGQGYEQYF.